This entry is about one T cell receptor beta chain. Trimming cost V 0 bases and J 7 bases; bases outside gene matches: 5. Germline V gene sequence: CDR1 KGHSH, CDR2 LQKENI. This CDR3 has 14 residues. Sequencing used immunoSEQ multiplex PCR; TCRdb keeps in-frame clones, though not all of them. The table has some 350,000 clones, roughly 84% seen once; the top ten hold approximately 3.1%. All enrollees were about 18 to 100 years old and from some 24 US areas. This sample was taken from a study of blood T cell repertoires in COVID-19. This sequence originates from a woman in her thirties who had recovered from COVID-19. V gene TRBV18 combines with J gene TRBJ2-7; 8 bases agree with TRBD1. Sequencing input: PBMCs or T cells enriched from blood (not recorded which). CDR3 residues: CASSPPGTGGEQYF. The CDR3 DNA is TGTGCCAGCTCACCACCTGGGACAGGAGGGGAGCAGTACTTC.